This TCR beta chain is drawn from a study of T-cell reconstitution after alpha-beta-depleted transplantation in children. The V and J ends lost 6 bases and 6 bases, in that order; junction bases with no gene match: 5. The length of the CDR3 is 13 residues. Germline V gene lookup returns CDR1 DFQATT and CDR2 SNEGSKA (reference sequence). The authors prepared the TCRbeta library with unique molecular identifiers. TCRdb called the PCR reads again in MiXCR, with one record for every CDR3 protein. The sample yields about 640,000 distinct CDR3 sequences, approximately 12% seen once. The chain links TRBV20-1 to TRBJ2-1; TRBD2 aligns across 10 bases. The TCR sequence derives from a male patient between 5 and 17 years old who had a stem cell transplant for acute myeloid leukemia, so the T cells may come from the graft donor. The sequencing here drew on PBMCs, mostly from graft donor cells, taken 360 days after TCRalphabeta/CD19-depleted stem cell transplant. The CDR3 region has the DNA TGCAGTGCGATTAGCGGGAGGCTCAATGAGCAGTTCTTC. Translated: CSAISGRLNEQFF.